Presented here are 30 T cell receptor beta chains from one specimen sequenced in a study of molecular identifiers for immune sequencing clone quantification. TCRdb recomputed calls from the PCR reads with MiXCR, one row per CDR3 protein. The sample consists of about 640,000 distinct CDR3 sequences, nearly 20% of them appearing once. The sequencing sample was made of naive CD8+ T cells from blood, with Jurkat cell RNA spiked in. As for subset: FACS-sorted CD8+CD4-CCR7+CD45RA+ naive T cells. The receptors derive from a human donor in good health. Some libraries in this study had Jurkat cell RNA spiked in.

This clonotype was detected only a few times. This sequence joins TRBV24-1 and TRBJ1-5; D is uncertain. The V end was cut by 5 bases, the J end by 0 bases, with 4 bases between. This CDR3 has 13 residues. Germline V gives CDR1 KGHDR, CDR2 SFDVKD. The CDR3, as DNA: TGTGCCACCAGTGGGGGTAGCAATCAGCCCCAGCATTTT. Translating gives CATSGGSNQPQHF.

This clonotype was counted at least ten times. The CDR3: CSARPGQGAYEQYF. In DNA, the CDR3 is TGCAGTGCTAGACCGGGACAGGGGGCCTACGAGCAGTACTTC. The chain recombines TRBV20-1 with TRBJ2-7; 11 bases are a match to TRBD1. The germline V gene encodes CDR1 DFQATT and CDR2 SNEGSKA (reference sequence). With V trimmed by 2 bases and J by 2 bases, 2 bases remained unmatched. This CDR3 spans 14 amino acids.

This clonotype has a count of ten or more. This chain connects TRBV11-2 to TRBJ2-1; D is unclear. With 4 bases removed from V and 0 bases from J, the gap between germline ends came to 10 bases. This CDR3 has 15 residues. Per germline, CDR1 SGHAT and CDR2 FQNNGV. The CDR3 bases are TGTGCCAGCAGCTCATACAGTAGCTCCTACAATGAGCAGTTCTTC. This encodes CASSSYSSSYNEQFF. Variable domain in full (rest from reference TRBV11-2 and TRBJ2-1): EAGVAQSPRYKIIEKRQSVAFWCNPISGHATLYWYQQILGQGPKLLIQFQNNGVVDDSQLPKDRFSAERLKGVDSTLKIQPAKLEDSAVYLCASSSYSSSYNEQFFGPGTRLTVL.

To note about this clonotype: A read error may explain this, as a much larger clone is one base away. The V and J genes are TRBV6-1 and TRBJ2-4; 14 bases line up with TRBD2. This CDR3 has 20 residues. Germline values: CDR1 MNHNS, CDR2 SASEGT. J was trimmed by 5 bases and V by 4 bases; bases with no gene match: 16. This CDR3 reads CASSGPGLAGDHSAENIQYF. CDR3 nucleotides: TGTGCCAGCAGTGGACCGGGACTAGCGGGAGATCACTCCGCCGAAAACATTCAGTACTTC.

This clonotype has at least ten counts. The chain joins TRBV25-1 to TRBJ2-7; 10 bases agree with TRBD1. V dropped 3 bases and J dropped 5; count of bases not matched to a gene: 4. This CDR3 comprises 14 residues. Per the germline V gene, CDR1 is MGHDK and CDR2 is SYGVNS. CDR3 amino acids: CASSEIGTGDEQYF. In DNA, the CDR3 is TGTGCCAGCAGTGAGATCGGGACAGGGGACGAGCAGTACTTC.

The chain has TRBV2 and TRBJ1-6, with 11 bases lining up with TRBD1. Germline V gene data show CDR1 as SNHLY and CDR2 as FYNNEI. The J segment lost 11 bases and the V segment lost 2 bases, leaving 5 bases of the junction unmatched. This CDR3 comprises 15 residues. CDR3 in DNA: TGTGCCAGCAGTGAATATGGGACAGGGGGTCCACCCCTCCACTTT. Translating gives CASSEYGTGGPPLHF.

This clonotype was recorded many times. The chain's CDR3 is CSVSSRTLREQYF. The DNA of the CDR3 is TGCAGTGTTTCTAGCAGGACTCTACGCGAGCAGTACTTC. The chain is built from TRBV20-1 and TRBJ2-7; the D gene is possibly TRBD2 (5 bases). Germline V gene lookup returns CDR1 DFQATT and CDR2 SNEGSKA (reference sequence). V gave up 7 bases and J gave up 6 bases, with 19 bases separating them. The CDR3 sequence is 13 residues long.

This clonotype was counted many times. This chain uses TRBV7-9 with TRBJ2-2; D gene ambiguous. Trimming pared 5 bases from V and 10 bases from J, leaving 11 bases between. This CDR3 is 12 amino acids long. Germline loops: CDR1 SEHNR, CDR2 FQNEAQ (reference sequence). The CDR3: CASSDWNQELFF. DNA of the CDR3: TGTGCCAGCAGCGACTGGAATCAGGAGCTGTTTTTT.

For this clonotype: This could be a read error, since a much larger clone is one nucleotide away. This chain connects TRBV20-1 to TRBJ2-1; D is undetermined. V was pared by 7 bases and J by 6 bases, with 13 bases between. The CDR3 runs 12 residues. Per the germline V gene, CDR1 is DFQATT and CDR2 is SNEGSKA (reference sequence). The CDR3: CSVLQLCNEQFF. The CDR3, as DNA: TGCAGTGTCTTGCAATTGTGCAATGAGCAGTTCTTC.

This clonotype was seen many times. The chain has TRBV6-5 and TRBJ2-1; 10 bases are shared with TRBD2. Germline assignment: CDR1 MNHEY and CDR2 SVGAGI. Unmatched junction bases numbered 12, after V lost 5 bases and J lost 8 bases. CDR3 length equals 16 residues. CDR3 DNA sequence: TGTGCCAGCAGTGCCCCTCCTAGCGGGGGTAGGGATGAGCAGTTCTTC. Its protein is CASSAPPSGGRDEQFF.

At least ten counts were recorded for this clonotype. This chain connects TRBV6-2 or TRBV6-3 to TRBJ1-1; no firm D call. The CDR3 contains 12 residues. V gave up 6 bases and J gave up 7 bases, with 12 bases separating them. Germline CDR1 MNHEY, CDR2 SVGEGT. CDR3 DNA: TGTGCCAGCAGAGGGAAGGTTGGTGAAGCTTTCTTT. Encoded protein: CASRGKVGEAFF.

In this sample, this clonotype turned up many times. The rearrangement links TRBV29-1 to TRBJ2-2, with a possible D match to TRBD2 (6 bases). This CDR3 is 14 amino acids long. V lost 3 bases, J lost 3 bases, and 11 bases lay in between. Germline V gives CDR1 SQVTM, CDR2 ANQGSEA. CDR3 bases: TGCAGCGTTGAGTCCGGGGAGGACACCGGGGAGCTGTTTTTT. Translated: CSVESGEDTGELFF.

This clonotype was detected only a few times. This chain joins TRBV5-8 and TRBJ1-1, with D perhaps matching TRBD1 (5 bases). Germline CDR1 and CDR2: SGHTS and YDEGEE. This CDR3 is built from 13 residues. V was shortened by 8 bases and J by 3 bases, with 14 bases between the two germline ends. CDR3 coding DNA: TGTGCCAGTAGTTGGGGACCCGACACTGAAGCTTTCTTT. As protein: CASSWGPDTEAFF.

The chain employs TRBV2 and TRBJ2-7, with TRBD2 identical over 15 bases. This CDR3 spans 15 amino acids. Per the germline V gene, CDR1 is SNHLY and CDR2 is FYNNEI. Germline trimming cut 4 bases from V and 4 bases from J; bases unmatched to any gene: 2. The CDR3 protein is CASSGGTSGRYEQYF. In DNA, the CDR3 is TGTGCCAGCAGTGGGGGGACTAGCGGGAGGTACGAGCAGTACTTC.

Ten or more counts support this clonotype. V is TRBV4-3 and J is TRBJ2-7, with 7 bases matching TRBD1. CDR1 LGHNA and CDR2 YSLEER come from the germline V gene. The CDR3 is 14 residues long. V shed 4 bases, J shed 4 bases, and the junction held 7 bases outside the gene matches. Here the CDR3 reads CASSLGDSGYEQYF. In DNA, the CDR3 is TGCGCCAGCAGCCTAGGGGACAGCGGTTACGAGCAGTACTTC.

To note about this clonotype: Being one base from a much bigger clone, this may be a read error. Since the CDR3 does not end with the conserved phenylalanine or tryptophan, this likely comes from a read error. The chain joins TRBV6-2 or TRBV6-3 to TRBJ2-3; TRBD2 aligns across 7 bases. Trimming at V came to 8 bases and at J to 6 bases, leaving 20 bases not matched to a gene. Germline CDR1 is MNHEY and CDR2 is SVGEGT. This CDR3 contains 17 residues. The CDR3 spells CASDSIERREETDTQYL. The CDR3 nucleotides are TGTGCCAGCGACTCCATAGAGCGACGGGAGGAGACGGATACGCAGTATCTT.

This chain uses TRBV20-1 with TRBJ1-5, with D possibly being TRBD1 (5 bases). Germline CDR1 reads DFQATT; CDR2 reads SNEGSKA (reference sequence). The CDR3 totals 21 residues. Trimming took off 1 base at V and 0 bases at J, with 28 bases between the two ends. For the CDR3, the DNA is TGCAGTGCTAGAGTAGAAGCAGCCGGGACCCCGATCCGTAATAGCAATCAGCCCCAGCATTTT. Translated: CSARVEAAGTPIRNSNQPQHF.

This clonotype has ten or more counts. The rearrangement joins TRBV12-3 or TRBV12-4 to TRBJ2-5, with TRBD2 identical over 13 bases. V gave up 5 bases and J gave up 3 bases; unmatched junction bases: 9. This CDR3 has 17 residues. This CDR3 is CASSPVPGTSGEETQYF. As DNA, the CDR3 is TGTGCCAGCAGTCCAGTCCCCGGGACTAGCGGGGAAGAGACCCAGTACTTC.

The gene calls are TRBV30 and TRBJ2-2; D is perhaps TRBD2 (6 bases). Trimming took 2 bases from V and 5 from J, leaving 12 bases between them. The CDR3 is 14 amino acids. The germline CDR1 and CDR2 sequences are GTSNPN and SVGIG (reference sequence). CDR3 coding DNA: TGTGCCTGGAGTTCTGTGAGCGGGACCGGGGAGCTGTTTTTT. Protein product: CAWSSVSGTGELFF.

This clonotype was recorded many times. The chain combines TRBV5-1 with TRBJ2-3, with TRBD2 identical over 11 bases. CDR3 length: 16 residues. J lost 2 bases, V lost 2 bases, and 4 bases had no gene match. Germline V gene data show CDR1 as SGHRS and CDR2 as YFSETQ. The CDR3 is CASSFFSGGATDTQYF. In DNA form, the CDR3 reads TGCGCCAGCAGCTTCTTTAGCGGGGGGGCCACAGATACGCAGTATTTT.

In the case of this clonotype: A much more abundant neighbour one base away suggests this may be a read error. The chain couples TRBV15 to TRBJ2-7, with 9 bases lining up with TRBD2. V shed 1 base and J 0 bases; nucleotides not matched to a gene: 13. There are 19 residues in the CDR3. The germline CDR1 and CDR2 sequences are LNHNV and YYDKDF (reference sequence). The CDR3 spells CATSRGLPGGGDSSYEQYF. CDR3 sequence (DNA): TGTGCCACCAGCAGAGGTCTCCCTGGCGGGGGGGACAGCTCCTACGAGCAGTACTTC. Filled out from reference TRBV15 and TRBJ2-7, the complete variable domain reads DAMVIQNPRYQVTQFGKPVTLSCSQTLNHNVMYWYQQKSSQAPKLLFHYYDKDFNNEADTPDNFQSRRPNTSFCFLDIRSPGLGDTAMYLCATSRGLPGGGDSSYEQYFGPGTRLTVT.

The chain combines TRBV20-1 with TRBJ1-2; D not resolved. CDR1 and CDR2 from the germline V gene are DFQATT and SNEGSKA (reference sequence). CDR3 size: 14 residues. V was trimmed by 3 bases and J by 6 bases, leaving 17 bases between them. The CDR3 DNA follows: TGCAGTGCTAGCGGTCCATATCAGAAAAATGGCTACACCTTC. It yields the protein CSASGPYQKNGYTF.

This clonotype was observed at least ten times. The chain links TRBV7-9 to TRBJ2-7; TRBD1 matches 9 bases. Germline V gene lookup returns CDR1 SEHNR and CDR2 FQNEAQ (reference sequence). The J segment lost 3 bases and the V segment lost 3 bases, leaving 3 bases of the junction unmatched. The CDR3 is 14 residues long. The DNA for the CDR3 is TGTGCCAGCAGCTTTGGGGACAGGGACTACGAGCAGTACTTC. Protein sequence: CASSFGDRDYEQYF.

This clonotype was seen ten or more times. The chain joins TRBV6-5 to TRBJ1-1; 9 bases fit TRBD1. Germline CDR1 and CDR2: MNHEY and SVGAGI. V shed 5 bases, J shed 7 bases, and the junction held 8 bases outside the gene matches. This CDR3 spans 14 amino acids. The CDR3 region has the DNA TGTGCCAGCAGTCACACAGGGGGCATGGGTGAAGCTTTCTTT. Protein product: CASSHTGGMGEAFF.

This clonotype was seen ten or more times. J is TRBJ2-3 and V is TRBV7-2; TRBD2 is a possible D gene (5 bases). Looked up from germline, CDR1 is SGHTA and CDR2 is FQGNSA. This CDR3 has 15 amino acids. V shed 1 base and J shed 6 bases, with 14 bases lying between them. The CDR3 sequence: CASSLGAGWTDTQYF. In DNA, the CDR3 is TGTGCCAGCAGCTTAGGGGCGGGTTGGACGGATACGCAGTATTTT.

As regards this clonotype: This clone may be a read error of a much larger clone one base away. The chain is built from TRBV2 and TRBJ1-4; no clear D. The CDR3 loop spans 14 amino acids. From germline, CDR1 is SNHLY and CDR2 FYNNEI. CDR3 sequence (DNA): TGTGCCGGCAGTGAGTTGGGCCGCGGACGAAAACTGTTTTTT. It specifies CAGSELGRGRKLFF.

This clonotype was counted many times. The chain uses TRBV11-2 and TRBJ2-3; D is ambiguous. The CDR3 sequence is 13 residues long. Germline lookup yields CDR1 SGHAT and CDR2 FQNNGV. Trimming shortened V by 4 bases and J by 2 bases, and 7 bases separated the two germline ends. This chain's CDR3 is CASSSGPTDTQYF. In DNA form, the CDR3 reads TGTGCCAGCAGCTCCGGACCCACAGATACGCAGTATTTT. The complete variable domain, with remaining parts taken from reference TRBV11-2 and TRBJ2-3, reads EAGVAQSPRYKIIEKRQSVAFWCNPISGHATLYWYQQILGQGPKLLIQFQNNGVVDDSQLPKDRFSAERLKGVDSTLKIQPAKLEDSAVYLCASSSGPTDTQYFGPGTRLTVL.

This clonotype was found a few times. This rearrangement joins TRBV27 to TRBJ1-2; 7 nucleotides match TRBD1. J gave up 5 bases and V 3 bases, and 12 bases lay outside the gene matches. Germline CDR1 is MNHEY and CDR2 is SMNVEV (reference sequence). The CDR3 is 16 residues long. CDR3 amino acids: CASSFSTGMYSYGYTF. The CDR3 DNA reads TGTGCCAGCAGTTTCTCGACAGGGATGTACTCGTATGGCTACACCTTC.

This sequence joins TRBV6-2 or TRBV6-3 and TRBJ2-7; 7 bases are a match to TRBD1. Germline V gene sequence: CDR1 MNHEY, CDR2 SVGEGT. V trimming: 2 bases; J trimming: 0 bases; junction bases outside the gene matches: 4. The CDR3 length is 15 residues. In DNA form, the CDR3 reads TGTGCCAGCAGTTACGGGGACAGAAGCTCCTACGAGCAGTACTTC. This codes for CASSYGDRSSYEQYF.

This clonotype has more than one count but fewer than ten. The chain is built from TRBV5-6 and TRBJ2-7; the match to TRBD2 covers 10 bases. V shed 5 bases and J 4 bases; nucleotides not matched to a gene: 3. Germline CDR1 reads SGHDT; CDR2 reads YYEEEE. CDR3 length: 13 residues. The chain's CDR3 is CASSLLAGYEQYF. Here the CDR3 DNA reads TGTGCCAGCAGTTTACTAGCGGGGTACGAGCAGTACTTC. The entire variable domain, with the rest obtained from reference TRBV5-6 and TRBJ2-7, is as follows: DAGVTQSPTHLIKTRGQQVTLRCSPKSGHDTVSWYQQALGQGPQFIFQYYEEEERQRGNFPDRFSGHQFPNYSSELNVNALLLGDSALYLCASSLLAGYEQYFGPGTRLTVT.